The next 24 T cell receptor beta chains were all read from a single sample in a study of blood T cell repertoires in COVID-19. Produced via immunoSEQ multiplex PCR; TCRdb's table is partial and in-frame only. The table records roughly 310,000 clones, more than 75% of them present only once. The sample taken for sequencing was PBMCs or T cells enriched from blood (not recorded which). Receptors originate from a man in his 60s who had recovered from COVID-19.

The rearrangement links TRBV5-8 to TRBJ1-6, with D hard to call. Germline CDR1 SGHTS, CDR2 YDEGEE. Between the trimmed V and J ends, which lost 3 bases and 4 bases, there was a span of 11 bases. The CDR3 is made up of 15 amino acids. The CDR3 reads CASSSGIGYNSPLHF. The CDR3 DNA reads as TGTGCCAGCAGCTCCGGTATCGGTTATAATTCACCCCTCCACTTT.

The chain is built from TRBV6-5 and TRBJ1-5; possibly TRBD1 for D (5 bases). This CDR3 spans 14 amino acids. The V end lost 6 bases, the J end lost 7 bases, and 16 bases lay between the germline ends. Looked up from germline, CDR1 is MNHEY and CDR2 is SVGAGI. The CDR3 protein is CASRNGGTRQPQHF. CDR3 bases: TGTGCCAGCAGGAACGGGGGGACCAGGCAGCCCCAGCATTTT.

The chain joins TRBV5-1 to TRBJ2-1, with 7 bases fitting TRBD2. There are 14 residues in the CDR3. The V segment lost 4 bases and the J segment 13 bases; nucleotides outside the gene matches: 14. In germline, CDR1 is SGHRS, CDR2 YFSETQ. The CDR3 loop reads CASSPPGRGQKQFF. CDR3 sequence (DNA): TGCGCCAGCAGCCCCCCTGGGAGGGGCCAAAAACAGTTCTTC.

CDR3 coding DNA: TGTGCCAGCAGCTTAGTAGATGGCTACACCTTC. It codes for CASSLVDGYTF. V usage is TRBV7-9 and J usage is TRBJ1-2, with D hard to call. Trimming stripped 1 base from V and 6 bases from J, with 3 bases between. This CDR3 comprises 11 residues. The germline V gene encodes CDR1 SEHNR and CDR2 FQNEAQ (reference sequence).

This clone was seen a single time. The chain employs TRBV19 and TRBJ2-5; maybe TRBD1 (7 bases). The V end lost 7 bases, the J end lost 5 bases, and 17 bases lay between the germline ends. The CDR3 consists of 14 residues. Looked up from germline, CDR1 is LNHDA and CDR2 is SQIVND (reference sequence). DNA of the CDR3: TGTGCCAGTAATAACAGGGGCGGGGTGGAGACCCAGTACTTC. This codes for CASNNRGGVETQYF.

This chain uses TRBV27 with TRBJ2-7; tentatively, D is TRBD2 (5 bases). V was trimmed by 1 base and J by 2 bases, leaving 9 bases between them. Looked up from germline, CDR1 is MNHEY and CDR2 is SMNVEV (reference sequence). The CDR3 is made up of 14 amino acids. The CDR3 reads CASSLFGVPYEQYF. Written as DNA, the CDR3 is TGTGCCAGCAGTTTATTCGGGGTCCCCTACGAGCAGTACTTC.

The chain has TRBV5-6 and TRBJ2-5; 7 nucleotides agree with TRBD1. Germline CDR1 is SGHDT and CDR2 is YYEEEE. There are 16 residues in the CDR3. Trimming at V came to 2 bases and at J to 4 bases, leaving 11 bases not matched to a gene. The CDR3 reads CASSFEGGGFRETQYF. CDR3 sequence (DNA): TGTGCCAGCAGCTTTGAAGGGGGCGGTTTCCGAGAGACCCAGTACTTC.

This sequence joins TRBV15 and TRBJ2-5; possible D gene TRBD1, 7 bases. V was trimmed by 0 bases and J by 5 bases, leaving 16 bases between them. Germline CDR1 and CDR2: LNHNV and YYDKDF (reference sequence). The CDR3 contains 16 residues. The CDR3 spells CATSREIRGTGETQYF. CDR3 sequence (DNA): TGTGCCACCAGCAGAGAAATCAGGGGGACTGGTGAGACCCAGTACTTC.

The chain joins TRBV6-2 or TRBV6-3 to TRBJ2-3; D remains ambiguous. CDR3 length: 17 amino acids. Germline V gives CDR1 MNHEY, CDR2 SVGEGT. V lost 2 bases to trimming and J lost 6 bases, with 21 bases between them. The CDR3, as DNA: TGTGCCAGCAGTTACGCCGGCGGCGCGGCAGTTAAGGATACGCAGTATTTT. Translated: CASSYAGGAAVKDTQYF.

The V and J genes are TRBV4-2 and TRBJ2-5; TRBD2 aligns across 7 bases. The V and J ends lost 3 bases and 5 bases, in that order; junction bases with no gene match: 9. CDR3 length: 15 residues. CDR1 LGHNA and CDR2 YNFKEQ come from the germline V gene. The CDR3 DNA reads as TGTGCCAGCAGCCACCCAGCGGGGCGTGACGAGACCCAGTACTTC. Its protein is CASSHPAGRDETQYF.

The chain links TRBV5-1 to TRBJ1-1; TRBD1 is a possible D gene (6 bases). Germline V gene lookup returns CDR1 SGHRS and CDR2 YFSETQ. There are 16 residues in the CDR3. The V gene lost 1 base and the J gene lost 0 bases, with 13 bases spanning the gap. The CDR3 here is CASSLRVGGMNTEAFF. The CDR3 DNA is TGCGCCAGCAGCTTGCGTGTAGGGGGTATGAACACTGAAGCTTTCTTT.

This clone occurred once. The genes are TRBV5-6 and TRBJ2-4; D might be TRBD1 (6 bases). This CDR3 contains 14 residues. The germline V and J ends were trimmed by 4 bases and 7 bases, with 15 bases remaining between them. The germline V gene has CDR1 SGHDT and CDR2 YYEEEE. The CDR3 nucleotides read TGTGCCAGCAGCAAAATTCAGGGGTGGAACATTCAGTACTTC. It codes for CASSKIQGWNIQYF.

This chain connects TRBV7-2 to TRBJ1-1; no definite D call. The CDR3 is 15 amino acids. V gave up 5 bases and J gave up 4 bases, with 17 bases separating them. Germline V CDR1 and CDR2: SGHTA, FQGNSA. This chain's CDR3 is CASSPRKEVSTEAFF. For the CDR3, the DNA is TGTGCCAGCAGCCCAAGAAAGGAGGTCAGCACTGAAGCTTTCTTT.

The CDR3 here is CASSPTGYGYTF. In DNA, the CDR3 is TGCGCCAGCAGCCCAACCGGGTATGGCTACACCTTC. This chain links TRBV4-1 with TRBJ1-2, with unresolved D. The CDR3 totals 12 residues. Germline V gene lookup returns CDR1 MGHRA and CDR2 YSYEKL. Between the trimmed V and J ends, which lost 4 bases and 5 bases, there was a span of 8 bases.

For the CDR3, the DNA is TGTGCCAGCGGGACTAATACAGATACGCAGTATTTT. Residues: CASGTNTDTQYF. The J gene is TRBJ2-3, the V gene TRBV5-6; 7 bases line up with TRBD2. V gave up 7 bases and J gave up 3 bases; unmatched junction bases: 2. Per germline, CDR1 SGHDT and CDR2 YYEEEE. The CDR3 loop spans 12 amino acids.

The gene calls are TRBV7-9 and TRBJ1-2, with 11 bases matching TRBD1. The CDR3 extends over 18 amino acids. V lost 6 bases, J lost 0 bases, and 12 bases stayed unmatched. Germline-derived CDR1 and CDR2 are SEHNR and FQNEAQ (reference sequence). The CDR3 loop reads CASSLDRGLPRANYGYTF. In nucleotides, the CDR3 is TGTGCCAGCAGTTTGGACAGGGGGCTGCCAAGAGCTAACTATGGCTACACCTTC.

This clone was seen once. The chain has TRBV9 and TRBJ1-4, with 8 positions matching TRBD1. CDR1 is SGDLS, CDR2 YYNGEE, per germline. The CDR3 spans 14 residues. V lost 5 bases and J lost 8; bases outside the gene matches: 8. This chain's CDR3 is CASSGQGWDEKLFF. In nucleotides, the CDR3 is TGTGCCAGCAGTGGACAGGGCTGGGACGAAAAACTGTTTTTT. The full variable domain, rest sourced from reference TRBV9 and TRBJ1-4, is DSGVTQTPKHLITATGQRVTLRCSPRSGDLSVYWYQQSLDQGLQFLIQYYNGEERAKGNILERFSAQQFPDLHSELNLSSLELGDSALYFCASSGQGWDEKLFFGSGTQLSVL.

This chain connects TRBV5-1 to TRBJ2-3, with TRBD2 identical over 7 bases. Germline values: CDR1 SGHRS, CDR2 YFSETQ. The CDR3 consists of 14 residues. Losses at the gene ends were 1 base for V and 7 bases for J; bases not matched to a gene: 6. CDR3 in DNA: TGCGCCAGCAGCTTGTATGGGGGGGGAAATACGCAGTATTTT. It specifies CASSLYGGGNTQYF.

The chain employs TRBV21-1 and TRBJ2-7; the table calls TRBD1, which could not be checked here. TRBV21-1 corresponds to a pseudogene. This CDR3 comprises 12 residues. DNA for the CDR3: TGTGCCAGCAGCAAACACCGGGTCCAGGGAAGCTTC. It encodes CASSKHRVQGSF.

This sequence joins TRBV27 and TRBJ2-2; no firm D call. Germline V CDR1 and CDR2: MNHEY, SMNVEV (reference sequence). This CDR3 spans 15 amino acids. The ends were cut back, 1 base at V and 4 bases at J, with 10 bases in the middle. CDR3 DNA sequence: TGTGCCAGCAGTTTATATGTCCCCAGCACCGGGGAGCTGTTTTTT. It specifies CASSLYVPSTGELFF.

This clone was observed many times. The gene calls are TRBV9 and TRBJ2-7; 7 nucleotides agree with TRBD1. Germline CDR1 SGDLS, CDR2 YYNGEE. Germline trimming cut 0 bases from V and 2 bases from J; bases unmatched to any gene: 2. This CDR3 comprises 14 residues. Here the CDR3 reads CASSVATGTYEQYF. CDR3 in DNA: TGTGCCAGCAGCGTAGCGACAGGGACCTACGAGCAGTACTTC.

This clone was recorded only once. V gene TRBV6-2 or TRBV6-3 combines with J gene TRBJ2-5, with 13 positions matching TRBD2. There are 15 residues in the CDR3. The germline V gene encodes CDR1 MNHEY and CDR2 SVGEGT. V gave up 6 bases and J gave up 5 bases; unmatched junction bases: 6. CDR3 sequence: CASSRTSGGAETQYF. CDR3 bases: TGTGCCAGCAGCCGTACTAGCGGGGGGGCCGAGACCCAGTACTTC.

This clone is a singleton in its sample. The V call is TRBV11-2, the J call TRBJ1-4; D gene uncertain. V lost 1 base and J 8 bases, leaving 14 bases between the germline ends. CDR1 and CDR2 (germline): SGHAT, FQNNGV. The length of the CDR3 is 15 residues. CDR3 in DNA: TGTGCCAGCAGCTTAGCGGGTTTCTCGGGAGAAAAACTGTTTTTT. Translated: CASSLAGFSGEKLFF. Looking up the rest from reference TRBV11-2 and TRBJ1-4 gives the full variable domain: EAGVAQSPRYKIIEKRQSVAFWCNPISGHATLYWYQQILGQGPKLLIQFQNNGVVDDSQLPKDRFSAERLKGVDSTLKIQPAKLEDSAVYLCASSLAGFSGEKLFFGSGTQLSVL.

CDR3 bases: TGTGCCAGCAGCTCACCTCGGCGCGCCGGGACAGGGGGTTCCTACGAGCAGTACTTC. Translating gives CASSSPRRAGTGGSYEQYF. The chain is built from TRBV11-2 and TRBJ2-7, with 11 bases matching TRBD1. The CDR3 consists of 19 residues. Unmatched junction bases numbered 15, after V lost 4 bases and J lost 1 base. The germline CDR1 and CDR2 sequences are SGHAT and FQNNGV.